The source of this T cell receptor beta chain is a study of identical twins. The study's findings and limits: A lower insertion count was a feature of abundant cord blood beta clonotypes, with no such feature in memory repertoires.

CDR1 and CDR2 from the germline V gene are SGDLS and YYNGEE. V lost 3 bases, J lost 4 bases, and 15 bases lay in between. The CDR3 spans 15 residues. TCRdb itself ran the 5' RACE reads through MiXCR, one entry per CDR3 protein. The sample lists approximately 550,000 distinct CDR3 sequences; around 22% were seen once. Of note for this clonotype: Its antigen is undetermined.

These records were also assigned to another study, of yellow fever vaccine responses in identical twins.

Material: CD4+ T cells sorted from blood. The TCR sequence derives from a woman in her late teens or twenties in good health. The chain links TRBV9 to TRBJ2-3; weak D call: TRBD2 (5 bases). CDR3 DNA: TGTGCCAGCAGCGACCCTTTGCTGGGAGCAGATACGCAGTATTTT. As protein: CASSDPLLGADTQYF.